Below are 26 T cell receptor beta chains sequenced from a single sample in a study of CD8+ T cells in alopecia areata. As the sequencing template, cDNA was produced by extracting RNA and reverse transcribing it. Profiled with immunoSEQ multiplex PCR; TCRdb holds only in-frame clones, not every one. The sample shows approximately 150,000 clones, around 62% of them seen only once. Sequenced input: CD8+ T cells sorted from blood. Receptors originate from a human donor in good health.

CDR3 nucleotide sequence: TGTGCCAGCAGCCTGGGATCGAACACCGGGGAGCTGTTTTTT. Translated: CASSLGSNTGELFF. The rearrangement uses TRBV2 and TRBJ2-2; the D is unclear. Trimming removed 6 bases from V and 0 bases from J, with 8 bases in between. CDR3 length equals 14 residues. CDR1 is SNHLY, CDR2 FYNNEI, per germline.

The chain's CDR3 is CASSFTGLNQPQHF. DNA of the CDR3: TGTGCCAGCAGTTTTACCGGGCTCAATCAGCCCCAGCATTTT. The chain joins TRBV27 to TRBJ1-5; D gene unclear. Germline CDR1 MNHEY, CDR2 SMNVEV (reference sequence). V dropped 3 bases and J dropped 3 bases, with 9 bases sitting between them. The CDR3 totals 14 residues.

This clone has only a few counts. This chain joins TRBV27 and TRBJ2-3; D gene ambiguous. Trimming shortened V by 4 bases and J by 4 bases, and 6 bases separated the two germline ends. The CDR3 consists of 12 residues. The germline V gene has CDR1 MNHEY and CDR2 SMNVEV (reference sequence). CDR3 sequence: CASSSPPDTQYF. CDR3 DNA sequence: TGTGCCAGCAGTTCCCCGCCAGATACGCAGTATTTT.

The rearrangement joins TRBV29-1 to TRBJ1-1, with D possibly TRBD1 on 5 matching bases. V lost 4 bases and J 7 bases, leaving 13 bases between the germline ends. The germline V gene has CDR1 SQVTM and CDR2 ANQGSEA. The CDR3 runs 12 residues. CDR3 DNA: TGCAGCGTTGGAGGGGACGTCTTTGAAGCTTTCTTT. This encodes CSVGGDVFEAFF.

This clone was counted a few times. The V and J genes are TRBV29-1 and TRBJ2-5; D gene uncertain. Trimming cost V 4 bases and J 3 bases, with 12 bases left between them. Germline V gene sequence: CDR1 SQVTM, CDR2 ANQGSEA. This CDR3 is 13 amino acids long. For the CDR3, the DNA is TGCAGCGTTGTTTTTCAGACCGAAGAGACCCAGTACTTC. Protein sequence: CSVVFQTEETQYF.

This sequence joins TRBV7-9 and TRBJ2-1, with D possibly being TRBD1 or TRBD2 (6 bases each). Looked up from germline, CDR1 is SEHNR and CDR2 is FQNEAQ (reference sequence). V was cut by 10 bases and J by 10 bases, with 14 bases left in between. The length of the CDR3 is 11 residues. The DNA for the CDR3 is TGTGCCACCCCCAGGGGAGGCGAGCAGTTCTTC. Its translation: CATPRGGEQFF.

V is TRBV12-5 and J is TRBJ2-1, with 9 bases that match TRBD2. The germline CDR1 and CDR2 sequences are LGHNT and FRNRAP. V dropped 1 base and J dropped 2; count of bases not matched to a gene: 12. The CDR3 runs to 19 residues. CDR3 region: CASGLARVDGLATYNEQFF. The DNA for the CDR3 is TGTGCTAGTGGTTTGGCTAGGGTAGACGGACTAGCGACCTACAATGAGCAGTTCTTC.

The V gene is TRBV11-2, the J gene TRBJ2-3; 9 nucleotides line up with TRBD1. The CDR3 runs 17 residues. The germline V gene has CDR1 SGHAT and CDR2 FQNNGV. With V trimmed by 0 bases and J by 5 bases, 9 bases remained unmatched. In DNA, the CDR3 is TGTGCCAGCAGCTTAGAGGTCATGGGACAGGGTTTAGATACGCAGTATTTT. Its translation: CASSLEVMGQGLDTQYF.

The chain has TRBV5-6 and TRBJ2-7; D is possibly TRBD1 (6 bases). The V gene's germline CDR1 is SGHDT and CDR2 YYEEEE. Deletions cut 3 bases from V and 2 bases from J, with 12 bases between. This CDR3 contains 14 residues. As DNA, the CDR3 is TGTGCCAGCAGCTCGGGGACACGTCCCTACGAGCAGTACTTC. Translation: CASSSGTRPYEQYF.

This clone has only one observation. This sequence joins TRBV28 and TRBJ2-1, with D possibly matching TRBD1 (7 bases). The CDR3 is made up of 16 amino acids. Looked up from germline, CDR1 is MDHEN and CDR2 is SYDVKM. The germline V and J ends were trimmed by 6 bases and 4 bases, with 19 bases remaining between them. The CDR3 is CASSRDSPGVYNEQFF. The CDR3 nucleotides are TGTGCCAGCAGCCGGGACAGCCCGGGGGTATACAATGAGCAGTTCTTC.

The V gene is TRBV14, the J gene TRBJ2-4; D gene unclear. The V gene's germline CDR1 is SGHDN and CDR2 FVKESK. The V and J ends lost 3 bases and 7 bases respectively, with 7 bases between them. The CDR3 is made up of 12 amino acids. This CDR3 reads CASSHLRNIQYF. In nucleotides, the CDR3 is TGTGCCAGCAGCCATCTCCGGAACATTCAGTACTTC.

The chain links TRBV4-1 to TRBJ2-2; possible D gene TRBD2, 5 bases. Looked up from germline, CDR1 is MGHRA and CDR2 is YSYEKL. V lost 2 bases and J 0 bases, leaving 10 bases between the germline ends. The CDR3 has 16 residues. The DNA for the CDR3 is TGCGCCAGCAGCCAAAGGAGCGGAGCGAACACCGGGGAGCTGTTTTTT. This translates into CASSQRSGANTGELFF.

The rearrangement uses TRBV7-9 and TRBJ2-5; maybe TRBD1 (6 bases). CDR1 and CDR2 from the germline V gene are SEHNR and FQNEAQ (reference sequence). The CDR3 is made up of 11 amino acids. The CDR3 loop reads CAQGTWETQYF. In DNA, the CDR3 is TGTGCTCAGGGGACGTGGGAGACCCAGTACTTC.

This clone has a handful of counts. V is TRBV29-1 and J is TRBJ2-1; 9 bases fit TRBD1. J was trimmed by 5 bases and V by 7 bases; bases with no gene match: 12. CDR1 and CDR2 from the germline V gene are SQVTM and ANQGSEA. There are 15 residues in the CDR3. The CDR3 loop reads CSAFPGTGFDNEQFF. The CDR3 DNA reads TGCAGCGCCTTCCCCGGGACAGGGTTCGACAATGAGCAGTTCTTC.

V usage is TRBV11-1 and J usage is TRBJ2-4; D not certain. The CDR3 runs 16 residues. Looked up from germline, CDR1 is SGHAT and CDR2 is FQDESV (reference sequence). The V end was cut by 5 bases, the J end by 0 bases, with 14 bases between. CDR3: CASSPPKQLAKNIQYF. The CDR3 DNA reads as TGTGCCAGCAGCCCGCCGAAGCAACTAGCCAAAAACATTCAGTACTTC.

This rearrangement joins TRBV29-1 to TRBJ2-1, with 10 bases identical to TRBD2. CDR1 is SQVTM, CDR2 ANQGSEA, per germline. Losses at the gene ends were 6 bases for V and 2 bases for J; bases not matched to a gene: 4. The CDR3 is made up of 14 amino acids. The CDR3 nucleotides are TGCAGCGTCCCGGGACTAGCGCCCTACAATGAGCAGTTCTTC. Amino acid sequence: CSVPGLAPYNEQFF.

The chain uses TRBV30 and TRBJ2-7, with 14 bases that match TRBD2. V dropped 5 bases and J dropped 4; count of bases not matched to a gene: 1. The CDR3 length is 13 residues. Germline CDR1 GTSNPN, CDR2 SVGIG (reference sequence). The DNA of the CDR3 is TGTGCCTGGGGGACTAGCGGGGGATACGAGCAGTACTTC. Translating gives CAWGTSGGYEQYF.

V gene TRBV4-1 combines with J gene TRBJ2-1, with a weak D call TRBD1 (6 bases). The CDR3 covers 14 residues. The germline CDR1 and CDR2 sequences are MGHRA and YSYEKL. Trimming removed 1 base from V and 3 bases from J, with 7 bases in between. This chain's CDR3 is CASSQAGHYNEQFF. The CDR3 bases are TGCGCCAGCAGCCAAGCGGGACACTACAATGAGCAGTTCTTC.

The rearrangement joins TRBV30 to TRBJ2-3, with D uncertain. Germline lookup yields CDR1 GTSNPN and CDR2 SVGIG (reference sequence). The V gene lost 0 bases and the J gene lost 6 bases, with 4 bases spanning the gap. The length of the CDR3 is 11 residues. The CDR3 DNA reads as TGTGCCTGGAGTGTACAGGATACGCAGTATTTT. Protein product: CAWSVQDTQYF.

The chain is built from TRBV7-9 and TRBJ2-1, with TRBD1 matching 7 bases. The CDR3 consists of 14 residues. Per germline, CDR1 SEHNR and CDR2 FQNEAQ (reference sequence). With V trimmed by 7 bases and J by 6 bases, 9 bases remained unmatched. In DNA, the CDR3 is TGTGCCAGCATGGACTGGGGACAGCGCAATGAGCAGTTCTTC. It encodes CASMDWGQRNEQFF.

The V call is TRBV29-1, the J call TRBJ2-1; D is uncertain. The CDR3 has 12 residues. CDR1 SQVTM and CDR2 ANQGSEA come from the germline V gene. V was trimmed by 3 bases and J by 1 base, leaving 4 bases between them. The CDR3 protein is CSVDGSYNEQFF. For the CDR3, the DNA is TGCAGCGTTGATGGTTCCTACAATGAGCAGTTCTTC.

The V and J genes are TRBV4-1 and TRBJ2-7; the D is unclear. Germline CDR1 is MGHRA and CDR2 is YSYEKL. This CDR3 comprises 14 residues. V gave up 2 bases and J gave up 3 bases, with 11 bases separating them. The CDR3 here is CASSQIPDVYEQYF. In DNA form, the CDR3 reads TGCGCCAGCAGCCAAATTCCTGACGTCTACGAGCAGTACTTC.

The genes are TRBV9 and TRBJ1-2; 7 bases fit TRBD1. CDR1 is SGDLS, CDR2 YYNGEE, per germline. The junction had 11 bases not matched to a gene; V was cut back by 3 bases and J by 0 bases. This CDR3 comprises 17 residues. CDR3 bases: TGTGCCAGCAGCGCCGGGACAGAGGCAACCGCTAACTATGGCTACACCTTC. It specifies CASSAGTEATANYGYTF.

This chain joins TRBV28 and TRBJ2-2; 12 bases line up with TRBD1. Germline lookup yields CDR1 MDHEN and CDR2 SYDVKM. The CDR3 spans 16 residues. The junction had 10 bases not matched to a gene; V was cut back by 7 bases and J by 7 bases. CDR3 sequence: CASTFRDRGQSGELFF. The CDR3 DNA sequence: TGTGCCAGCACCTTCCGGGACAGGGGGCAAAGCGGGGAGCTGTTTTTT.

The CDR3 DNA sequence: TGTGCCAGCAGCTCCGGGATTGAAGCTTTCTTT. Its protein product is CASSSGIEAFF. V usage is TRBV5-6 and J usage is TRBJ1-1; D is uncertain. Germline V gives CDR1 SGHDT, CDR2 YYEEEE. The CDR3 consists of 11 residues. With 3 bases removed from V and 7 bases from J, the gap between germline ends came to 7 bases.

This clone occurred once. The rearrangement joins TRBV30 to TRBJ2-2; 9 bases agree with TRBD1. The CDR3 sequence is 19 residues long. Germline trimming cut 8 bases from V and 6 bases from J; bases unmatched to any gene: 25. Germline V gene lookup returns CDR1 GTSNPN and CDR2 SVGIG (reference sequence). CDR3 amino acids: CALLELSTGTGKFPGELFF. Here the CDR3 DNA reads TGTGCCCTCCTGGAACTATCCACCGGGACAGGGAAATTCCCCGGGGAGCTGTTTTTT.